The clone carrying this T cell receptor beta chain has more than one count but fewer than ten. Its specificity is not known. These data belong to a study of cytomegalovirus exposure and HLA in healthy donors. Whole-study results and caveats: Accounts indicate the classifier identified cytomegalovirus status with strong specificity and sensitivity. Researchers catalogued approximately 170 TCR beta chains as cytomegalovirus-associated. Sequencing depth across donors, presence/absence analyses assumed, was roughly uniform.

Vbeta (60) and Jbeta (13) primers were used in the PCR. Method: immunoSEQ multiplex PCR; TCRdb's copy keeps in-frame clones and lacks some. The sample lists around 140,000 clones, under 10% occurring once. Germline assignment: CDR1 SGHRS and CDR2 YFSETQ. The CDR3 has 14 residues. Trimming removed 3 bases at V and 0 bases at J, with 9 bases between. The chain has TRBV5-1 and TRBJ1-1; tentatively, D is TRBD1 (6 bases). Sequenced input: PBMCs. This sequence was found in a woman aged 40 to 55 in good health and CMV-seropositive. CDR3 in amino acids: CASSSGAMNTEAFF. Written as DNA, the CDR3 is TGCGCCAGCAGCTCAGGGGCGATGAACACTGAAGCTTTCTTT. Full variable domain (rest looked up from reference TRBV5-1 and TRBJ1-1): KAGVTQTPRYLIKTRGQQVTLSCSPISGHRSVSWYQQTPGQGLQFLFEYFSETQRNKGNFPGRFSGRQFSNSRSEMNVSTLELGDSALYLCASSSGAMNTEAFFGQGTRLTVV.